This TCR beta chain is from a study of Graves' ophthalmopathy and Graves' hyperthyroidism. CDR3 regions of TCR beta were amplified from RNA transcripts. Second-round multiplex PCR came after first-round RT-PCR with HTBI primers. TCRdb analysed the multiplex PCR reads with MiXCR anew, one entry per CDR3 protein. The sample holds fewer than 650,000 distinct CDR3 sequences, about 20% seen once. In its sample, this clonotype was seen many times. The antigen remains undetermined. Germline V gene sequence: CDR1 SGHVS, CDR2 FQNEAQ. V lost 3 bases and J 1 base, leaving 10 bases between the germline ends. The CDR3 has 16 amino acids. General observations from the study: Thyroid clonotypes that were expanded above 0.001 frequency mostly also appeared in blood. The model flagged ophthalmopathy progression at 65% to 71% sensitivity and 72% to 80% specificity.

This sequence originates from a woman in her late teens or twenties with stable Graves' hyperthyroidism. Some clones in this sample may be carry-over from other donors' samples. The rearrangement links TRBV7-8 to TRBJ1-6, with D perhaps matching TRBD1 (6 bases). The sample comprised peripheral blood. This CDR3 is CASSFGGQSYNSPLHF. The CDR3 DNA sequence: TGTGCCAGCAGCTTCGGAGGACAGTCCTATAATTCACCCCTCCACTTT.